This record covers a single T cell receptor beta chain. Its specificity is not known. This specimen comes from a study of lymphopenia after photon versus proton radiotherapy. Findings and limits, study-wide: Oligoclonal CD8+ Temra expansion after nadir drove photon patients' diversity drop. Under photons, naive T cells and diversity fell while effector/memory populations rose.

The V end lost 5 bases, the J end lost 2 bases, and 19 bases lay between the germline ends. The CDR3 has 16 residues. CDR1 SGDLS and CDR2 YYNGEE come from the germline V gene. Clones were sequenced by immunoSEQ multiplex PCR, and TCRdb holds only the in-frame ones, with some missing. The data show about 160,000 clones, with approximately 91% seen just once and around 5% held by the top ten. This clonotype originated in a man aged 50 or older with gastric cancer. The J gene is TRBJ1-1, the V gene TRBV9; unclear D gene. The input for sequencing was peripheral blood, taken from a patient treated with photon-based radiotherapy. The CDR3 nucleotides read TGTGCCAGCAGTCTCAATCCCTCGACGGTAAACACTGAAGCTTTCTTT. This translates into CASSLNPSTVNTEAFF.